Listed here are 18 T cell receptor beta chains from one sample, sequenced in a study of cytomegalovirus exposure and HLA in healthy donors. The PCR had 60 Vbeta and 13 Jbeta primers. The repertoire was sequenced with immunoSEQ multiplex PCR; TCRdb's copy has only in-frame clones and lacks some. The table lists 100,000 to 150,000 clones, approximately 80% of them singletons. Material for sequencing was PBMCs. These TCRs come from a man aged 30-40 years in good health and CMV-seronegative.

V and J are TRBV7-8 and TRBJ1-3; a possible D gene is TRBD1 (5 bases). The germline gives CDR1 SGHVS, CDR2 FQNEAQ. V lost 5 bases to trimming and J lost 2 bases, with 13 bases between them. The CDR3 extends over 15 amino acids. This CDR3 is CASSQNGGTGNTIYF. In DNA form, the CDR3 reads TGTGCCAGCAGCCAAAACGGGGGGACTGGAAACACCATATATTTT.

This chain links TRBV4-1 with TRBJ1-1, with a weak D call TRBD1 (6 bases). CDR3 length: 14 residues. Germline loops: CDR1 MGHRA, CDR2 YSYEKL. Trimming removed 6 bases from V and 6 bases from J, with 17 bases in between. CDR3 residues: CASRPTGMGSEAFF. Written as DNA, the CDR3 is TGCGCCAGCAGGCCAACAGGGATGGGATCTGAAGCTTTCTTT.

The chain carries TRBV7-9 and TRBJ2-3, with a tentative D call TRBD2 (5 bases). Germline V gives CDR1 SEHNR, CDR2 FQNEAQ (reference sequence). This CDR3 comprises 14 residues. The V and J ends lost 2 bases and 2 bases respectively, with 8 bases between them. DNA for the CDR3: TGTGCCAGCAGCTTATCCGGGAACACAGATACGCAGTATTTT. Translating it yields CASSLSGNTDTQYF. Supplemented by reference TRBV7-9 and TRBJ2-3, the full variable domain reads DTGVSQNPRHKITKRGQNVTFRCDPISEHNRLYWYRQTLGQGPEFLTYFQNEAQLEKSRLLSDRFSAERPKGSFSTLEIQRTEQGDSAMYLCASSLSGNTDTQYFGPGTRLTVL.

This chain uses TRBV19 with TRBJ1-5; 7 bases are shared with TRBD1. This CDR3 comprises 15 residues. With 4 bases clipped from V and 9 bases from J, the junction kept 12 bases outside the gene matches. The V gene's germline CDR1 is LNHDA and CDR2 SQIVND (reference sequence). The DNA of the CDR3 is TGTGCCAGTAGTAGAGAAAGGGGGCGCGAGGTGCCCCAGCATTTT. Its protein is CASSRERGREVPQHF.

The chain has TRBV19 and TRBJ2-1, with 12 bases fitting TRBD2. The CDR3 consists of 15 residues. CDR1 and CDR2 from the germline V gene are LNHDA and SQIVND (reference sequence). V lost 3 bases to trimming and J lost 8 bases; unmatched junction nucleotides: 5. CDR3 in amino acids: CASSMSTSGSYEQFF. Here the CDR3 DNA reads TGTGCCAGTAGTATGTCGACTAGCGGGAGTTATGAGCAGTTCTTC.

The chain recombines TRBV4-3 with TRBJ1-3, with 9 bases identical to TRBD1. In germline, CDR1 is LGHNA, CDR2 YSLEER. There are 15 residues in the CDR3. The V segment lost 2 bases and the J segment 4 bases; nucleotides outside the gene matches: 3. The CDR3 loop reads CASSQWDRDGNTIYF. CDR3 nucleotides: TGCGCCAGCAGCCAATGGGACAGGGACGGAAACACCATATATTTT.

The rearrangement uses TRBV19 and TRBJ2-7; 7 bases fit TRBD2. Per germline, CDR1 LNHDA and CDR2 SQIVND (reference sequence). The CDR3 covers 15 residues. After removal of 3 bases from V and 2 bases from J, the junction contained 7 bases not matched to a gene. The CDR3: CASSIGGGPPYEQYF. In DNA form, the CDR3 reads TGTGCCAGTAGTATTGGGGGAGGGCCACCCTACGAGCAGTACTTC.

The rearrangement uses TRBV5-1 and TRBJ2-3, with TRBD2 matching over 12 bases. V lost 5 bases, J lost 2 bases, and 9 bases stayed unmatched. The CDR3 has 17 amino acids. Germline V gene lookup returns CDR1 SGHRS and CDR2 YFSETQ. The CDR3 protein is CASRALGLAGNTDTQYF. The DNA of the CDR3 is TGCGCCAGCAGAGCCTTAGGACTAGCGGGAAACACAGATACGCAGTATTTT.

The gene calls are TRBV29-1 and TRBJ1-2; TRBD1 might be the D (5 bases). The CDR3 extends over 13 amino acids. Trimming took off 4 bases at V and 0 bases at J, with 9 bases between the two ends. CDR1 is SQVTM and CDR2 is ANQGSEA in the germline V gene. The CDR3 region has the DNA TGCAGCGTTGCGGGGGGAACTAACTATGGCTACACCTTC. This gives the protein CSVAGGTNYGYTF. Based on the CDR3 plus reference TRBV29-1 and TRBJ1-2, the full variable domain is SAVISQKPSRDICQRGTSLTIQCQVDSQVTMMFWYRQQPGQSLTLIATANQGSEATYESGFVIDKFPISRPNLTFSTLTVSNMSPEDSSIYLCSVAGGTNYGYTFGSGTRLTVV.

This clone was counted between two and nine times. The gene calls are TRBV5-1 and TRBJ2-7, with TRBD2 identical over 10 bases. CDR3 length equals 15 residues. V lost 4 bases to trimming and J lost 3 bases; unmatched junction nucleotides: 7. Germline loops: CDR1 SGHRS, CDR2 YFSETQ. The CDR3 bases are TGCGCCAGCAGCAAAACTAGCGGGGTCTTCTACGAGCAGTACTTC. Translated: CASSKTSGVFYEQYF.

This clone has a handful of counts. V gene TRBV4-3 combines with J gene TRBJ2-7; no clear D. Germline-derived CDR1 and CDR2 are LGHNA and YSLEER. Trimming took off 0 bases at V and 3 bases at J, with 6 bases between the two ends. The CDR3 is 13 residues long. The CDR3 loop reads CASSQDKNYEQYF. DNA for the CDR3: TGCGCCAGCAGCCAAGATAAAAACTACGAGCAGTACTTC.

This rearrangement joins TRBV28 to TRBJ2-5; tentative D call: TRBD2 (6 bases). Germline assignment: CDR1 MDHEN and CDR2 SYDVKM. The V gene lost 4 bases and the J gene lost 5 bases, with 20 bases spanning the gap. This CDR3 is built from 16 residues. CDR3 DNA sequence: TGTGCCAGCAGTTCCTCGGGTAGCGGTGTGCTGGAGACCCAGTACTTC. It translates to CASSSSGSGVLETQYF.

The DNA of the CDR3 is TGTGCCAGCAGACTAGCGGGACAAGAGACCCAGTACTTC. Its protein product is CASRLAGQETQYF. The V gene is TRBV27, the J gene TRBJ2-5; 10 bases agree with TRBD2. The V gene's germline CDR1 is MNHEY and CDR2 SMNVEV (reference sequence). This CDR3 has 13 residues. The junction had 0 bases not matched to a gene; V was cut back by 6 bases and J by 2 bases.

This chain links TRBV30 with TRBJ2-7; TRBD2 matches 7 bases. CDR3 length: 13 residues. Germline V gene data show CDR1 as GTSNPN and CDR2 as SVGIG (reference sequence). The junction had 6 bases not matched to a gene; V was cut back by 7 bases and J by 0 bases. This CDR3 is CALLAANSYEQYF. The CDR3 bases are TGTGCCTTGCTAGCGGCAAACTCCTACGAGCAGTACTTC.

The DNA of the CDR3 is TGTGCCAGCAGCTCCCAAGAGGGACAACCCTACAATGAGCAGTTCTTC. Protein: CASSSQEGQPYNEQFF. The chain is built from TRBV7-9 and TRBJ2-1, with D perhaps matching TRBD1 (6 bases). Trimming shortened V by 4 bases and J by 2 bases, and 15 bases separated the two germline ends. Germline CDR1 and CDR2: SEHNR and FQNEAQ (reference sequence). CDR3 length: 16 amino acids.

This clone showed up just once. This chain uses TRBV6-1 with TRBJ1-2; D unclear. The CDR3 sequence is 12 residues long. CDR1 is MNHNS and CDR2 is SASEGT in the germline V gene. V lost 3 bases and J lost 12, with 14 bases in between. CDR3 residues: CASSEIAGNDTF. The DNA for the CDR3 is TGTGCCAGCAGTGAGATAGCGGGAAACGACACCTTC.

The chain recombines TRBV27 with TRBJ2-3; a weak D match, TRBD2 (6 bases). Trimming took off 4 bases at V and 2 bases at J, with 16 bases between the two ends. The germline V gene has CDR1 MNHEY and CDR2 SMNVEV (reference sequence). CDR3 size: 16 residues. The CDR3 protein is CASSSLLGRYTDTQYF. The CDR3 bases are TGTGCCAGCAGTTCTCTCCTTGGGAGGTACACAGATACGCAGTATTTT.

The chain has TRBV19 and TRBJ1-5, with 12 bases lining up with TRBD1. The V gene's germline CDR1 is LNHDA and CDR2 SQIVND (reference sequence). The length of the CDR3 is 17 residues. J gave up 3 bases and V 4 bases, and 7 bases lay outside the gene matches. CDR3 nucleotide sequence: TGTGCCAGTAGTAATCCGGGACAGGGGGCCGACAATCAGCCCCAGCATTTT. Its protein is CASSNPGQGADNQPQHF.